This TCR beta chain was sequenced during a study of T cells in Graves' hyperthyroidism and ophthalmopathy. In germline, CDR1 is MNHNS, CDR2 SASEGT. Trimming cost V 6 bases and J 4 bases, with 15 bases left between them. This CDR3 contains 14 residues. The investigators amplified TCR beta CDR3 regions from RNA transcripts. TCR CDR3 underwent first-round RT-PCR with the HTBI primer set. TCRdb reprocessed the multiplex PCR reads via MiXCR and lists one record per CDR3 protein. The sample consists of roughly 560,000 distinct CDR3 sequences, approximately 14% of them appearing once. Sample: blood. The V and J genes are TRBV6-1 and TRBJ2-5, with D possibly TRBD1 on 6 matching bases. The receptor was isolated from a middle-aged woman with Graves' ophthalmopathy. CDR3 loop: CASSINGQRETQYF. The CDR3 nucleotides are TGTGCCAGCAGCATTAACGGACAGAGAGAGACCCAGTACTTC.